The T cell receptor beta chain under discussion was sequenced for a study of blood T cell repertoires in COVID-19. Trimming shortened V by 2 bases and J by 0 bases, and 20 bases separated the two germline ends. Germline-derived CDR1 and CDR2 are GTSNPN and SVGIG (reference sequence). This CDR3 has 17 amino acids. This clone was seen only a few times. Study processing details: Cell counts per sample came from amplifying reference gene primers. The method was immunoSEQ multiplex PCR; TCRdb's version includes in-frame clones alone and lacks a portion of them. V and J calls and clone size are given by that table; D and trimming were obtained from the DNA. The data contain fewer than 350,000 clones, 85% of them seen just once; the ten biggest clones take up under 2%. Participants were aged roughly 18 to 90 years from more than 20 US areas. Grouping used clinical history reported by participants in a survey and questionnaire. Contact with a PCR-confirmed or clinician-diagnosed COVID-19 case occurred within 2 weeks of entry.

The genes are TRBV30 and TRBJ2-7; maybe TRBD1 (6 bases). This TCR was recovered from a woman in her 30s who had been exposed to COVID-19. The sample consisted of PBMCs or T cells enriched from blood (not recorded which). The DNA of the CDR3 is TGTGCCTGGAGTCCAACCAGGGGCGGCGGTGGCTCCTACGAGCAGTACTTC. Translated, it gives CAWSPTRGGGGSYEQYF.